The 28 T cell receptor beta chains below were found in one sample sequenced in a study of blood T cell repertoires in COVID-19 (TCRdb year 2020). Library preparation was by the immunoSEQ multiplex PCR assay. TCRdb obtained this table from immuneACCESS and retained in-frame rearrangements with V and J assigned. These tables miss some clones; where compared with another copy, unresolved V genes account for less than half of the shortfall, and the remainder is unexplained. The sample table lists about 98,000 clones, about 84% of them with a count of one. Jointly, the top ten make up roughly a tenth of the sample. Material for sequencing was peripheral blood. Receptors were obtained from a woman of 80 years or more with acute or convalescent COVID-19.

This rearrangement joins TRBV27 to TRBJ1-1; D unclear. The length of the CDR3 is 16 residues. V was pared by 0 bases and J by 4 bases, with 15 bases between. Germline CDR1 reads MNHEY; CDR2 reads SMNVEV (reference sequence). The CDR3 bases are TGTGCCAGCAGTTTATCCCCCTTAGGTCGGGGCACTGAAGCTTTCTTT. Amino acid sequence: CASSLSPLGRGTEAFF.

This clone turned up a few times. The chain recombines TRBV20-1 with TRBJ1-4; no firm D call. V lost 3 bases and J 3 bases, leaving 14 bases between the germline ends. Germline V lookup: CDR1 DFQATT, CDR2 SNEGSKA (reference sequence). The CDR3 length is 15 residues. CDR3 loop: CSASRSSSANEKLFF. In DNA form, the CDR3 reads TGCAGTGCTAGTCGGAGTTCATCCGCTAATGAAAAACTGTTTTTT.

The chain is built from TRBV23-1 and TRBJ2-3; 8 bases align to TRBD1. TRBV23-1 is placed among ORFs of uncertain function. V lost 4 bases to trimming and J lost 2 bases; unmatched junction nucleotides: 8. CDR3 size: 16 residues. The CDR3 loop reads CASSPGQEGHTDTQYF. Written as DNA, the CDR3 is TGCGCCAGCAGTCCGGGACAGGAGGGGCACACAGATACGCAGTATTTT.

The chain is built from TRBV4-3 and TRBJ1-1; 7 positions match TRBD1. The CDR3 is made up of 14 amino acids. Trimming removed 3 bases from V and 4 bases from J; junction bases left unmatched: 5. Germline CDR1 and CDR2: LGHNA and YSLEER. This CDR3 reads CASSHDDRATEAFF. Here the CDR3 DNA reads TGCGCCAGCAGCCACGATGACAGGGCCACTGAAGCTTTCTTT.

V and J are TRBV5-1 and TRBJ2-1; TRBD1 matches 11 bases. The V and J ends lost 4 bases and 9 bases, in that order; junction bases with no gene match: 6. Germline V CDR1 and CDR2: SGHRS, YFSETQ. The CDR3 length is 14 residues. CDR3 region: CASSHGQGAGEQFF. In DNA form, the CDR3 reads TGCGCCAGCAGCCATGGACAGGGGGCTGGTGAGCAGTTCTTC.

The chain couples TRBV5-8 to TRBJ1-4; TRBD1 might be the D (6 bases). The CDR3 consists of 17 residues. Trimming pared 4 bases from V and 0 bases from J, leaving 16 bases between. The germline gives CDR1 SGHTS, CDR2 YDEGEE. CDR3 DNA: TGTGCCAGCAGCCCTCGGACGGCAGGGGCAACTAATGAAAAACTGTTTTTT. Protein sequence: CASSPRTAGATNEKLFF. Full variable domain (rest looked up from reference TRBV5-8 and TRBJ1-4): EAGVTQSPTHLIKTRGQQATLRCSPISGHTSVYWYQQALGLGLQFLLWYDEGEERNRGNFPPRFSGRQFPNYSSELNVNALELEDSALYLCASSPRTAGATNEKLFFGSGTQLSVL.

This clone has a single count. CDR3 DNA: TGTGCCAGCAGCCTCGGGATTTTTATGAACACTGAAGCTTTCTTT. It translates to CASSLGIFMNTEAFF. This chain uses TRBV5-8 with TRBJ1-1; D gene uncertain. The V end lost 4 bases, the J end lost 0 bases, and 13 bases lay between the germline ends. The CDR3 consists of 15 residues. Germline V gene sequence: CDR1 SGHTS, CDR2 YDEGEE.

The J gene is TRBJ1-4, the V gene TRBV4-3; D is possibly TRBD1 (5 bases). The CDR3 runs 13 residues. Trimming stripped 1 base from V and 8 bases from J, with 8 bases between. From germline, CDR1 is LGHNA and CDR2 YSLEER. The CDR3 nucleotides are TGCGCCAGCAGCCAAGGTACAGGAGAAAAACTGTTTTTT. Translating it yields CASSQGTGEKLFF.

As regards this clone: One end of the junction is discordant with germline, which a read error may explain. The CDR3 loop reads CAWNEFRSTGTQYF. The CDR3 region has the DNA TGTGCCTGGAATGAGTTTCGGTCCACAGGTACGCAGTATTTT. J is TRBJ2-3 and V is TRBV30, with a weak D call TRBD1 (5 bases). The CDR3 runs to 14 residues. Germline values: CDR1 GTSNPN, CDR2 SVGIG (reference sequence).

The chain uses TRBV7-2 and TRBJ2-7, with D possibly matching TRBD2 (7 bases). Trimming removed 5 bases at V and 7 bases at J, with 18 bases between. CDR3 size: 14 residues. The V gene's germline CDR1 is SGHTA and CDR2 FQGNSA. CDR3 sequence (DNA): TGTGCCAGCAGCCCGCGGCGGGGGCCAGGAGAGCAGTACTTC. Its translation is CASSPRRGPGEQYF.

This clone showed up just a few times. An end of the junction does not agree with germline; a read error may underlie this. The rearrangement uses TRBV7-9 and TRBJ2-3, with a tentative D call TRBD1 (5 bases). Germline CDR1 and CDR2: SEHNR and FQNEAQ (reference sequence). The CDR3 extends over 12 amino acids. The CDR3 sequence is CASSSDSNWGDF. Here the CDR3 DNA reads TGTGCCAGCAGCTCCGACAGTAATTGGGGTGATTTT. Filled out from reference TRBV7-9 and TRBJ2-3, the complete variable domain reads DTGVSQNPRHKITKRGQNVTFRCDPISEHNRLYWYRQTLGQGPEFLTYFQNEAQLEKSRLLSDRFSAERPKGSFSTLEIQRTEQGDSAMYLCASSSDSNWGDFGPGTRLTVL.

The J gene is TRBJ1-3, the V gene TRBV19; no definite D call. CDR3 length equals 14 residues. Trimming pared 9 bases from V and 0 bases from J, leaving 12 bases between. The V gene's germline CDR1 is LNHDA and CDR2 SQIVND (reference sequence). In DNA, the CDR3 is TGTGCCAGCCGGGAGGTGGGCTCTGGAAACACCATATATTTT. Translation: CASREVGSGNTIYF.

This chain connects TRBV12-3 or TRBV12-4 to TRBJ1-1, with D perhaps matching TRBD1 (5 bases). Trimming pared 6 bases from V and 1 base from J, leaving 9 bases between. The CDR3 consists of 13 residues. DNA of the CDR3: TGTGCCAGCAGCTGGGGGGGGAACACTGAAGCTTTCTTT. Protein sequence: CASSWGGNTEAFF.

V gene TRBV9 combines with J gene TRBJ2-7; 10 nucleotides agree with TRBD1. J gave up 6 bases and V 3 bases, and 9 bases lay outside the gene matches. The length of the CDR3 is 15 residues. Germline V gene data show CDR1 as SGDLS and CDR2 as YYNGEE. CDR3 residues: CASSDRDRGLSEQYF. The CDR3 DNA reads TGTGCCAGCAGCGACCGGGACAGGGGCTTAAGCGAGCAGTACTTC.

The V call is TRBV27, the J call TRBJ1-1; possibly TRBD1 for D (6 bases). Germline-derived CDR1 and CDR2 are MNHEY and SMNVEV (reference sequence). The CDR3 runs 12 residues. V was trimmed by 4 bases and J by 10 bases, leaving 13 bases between them. The CDR3 coding sequence is TGTGCCAGCAGTTATAGAGGGGGGGGAGCTTTCTTT. Residues: CASSYRGGGAFF.

The genes are TRBV4-2 and TRBJ2-7; 11 bases fit TRBD1. V lost 2 bases to trimming and J lost 2 bases; unmatched junction nucleotides: 5. The CDR3 contains 16 residues. Germline-derived CDR1 and CDR2 are LGHNA and YNFKEQ. DNA of the CDR3: TGTGCCAGCAGCCAACTACTGGGACAGGGGGCCTACGAGCAGTACTTC. It translates to CASSQLLGQGAYEQYF.

The chain employs TRBV28 and TRBJ1-2; D gene uncertain. Trimming left V 5 bases short and J 3 bases short, with 7 bases between. The CDR3 spans 12 residues. CDR1 is MDHEN, CDR2 SYDVKM, per germline. CDR3 bases: TGTGCCAGCAGTGCCAGTCACTATGGCTACACCTTC. This gives the protein CASSASHYGYTF.

This clone was seen only once. The chain employs TRBV28 and TRBJ1-5, with unresolved D. CDR1 and CDR2 from the germline V gene are MDHEN and SYDVKM. Trimming left V 3 bases short and J 7 bases short, with 19 bases between. This CDR3 region has 16 residues. The CDR3 reads CASSLGGRRSIQPQHF. The DNA for the CDR3 is TGTGCCAGCAGTTTGGGTGGGAGGAGGAGTATACAGCCCCAGCATTTT.

This chain joins TRBV7-9 and TRBJ1-3, with a tentative D call TRBD1 (5 bases). Germline V gene sequence: CDR1 SEHNR, CDR2 FQNEAQ (reference sequence). This CDR3 spans 13 amino acids. V lost 5 bases and J 15 bases, leaving 20 bases between the germline ends. The DNA of the CDR3 is TGTGCCAGCAGCGCGGAGGGGTGGGCGTATACATATTTT. It encodes CASSAEGWAYTYF.

The chain joins TRBV25-1 to TRBJ2-1; 9 bases line up with TRBD2. Germline V gives CDR1 MGHDK, CDR2 SYGVNS. The CDR3 spans 16 residues. Trimming took 2 bases from V and 7 from J; bases not matched to a gene: 9. The CDR3 bases are TGTGCCAGCAGTGAAGTCAGTAGCGGGGGAGTGAATGAGCAGTTCTTC. It yields the protein CASSEVSSGGVNEQFF.

This clone occurred a few times. The gene calls are TRBV11-2 and TRBJ2-2, with 8 positions matching TRBD1. V dropped 5 bases and J dropped 4; count of bases not matched to a gene: 3. Germline V gene lookup returns CDR1 SGHAT and CDR2 FQNNGV. The length of the CDR3 is 14 residues. The CDR3 spells CASSRTGGTGELFF. The CDR3, as DNA: TGTGCCAGCAGCCGCACAGGGGGCACCGGGGAGCTGTTTTTT.

V is TRBV2 and J is TRBJ2-3; perhaps TRBD2 as D (5 bases). Germline CDR1 reads SNHLY; CDR2 reads FYNNEI. The CDR3 has 15 residues. Trimming left V 6 bases short and J 1 base short, with 14 bases between. The CDR3 reads CASRGRSWGTDTQYF. The CDR3 coding sequence is TGTGCCAGCAGAGGGAGATCGTGGGGCACAGATACGCAGTATTTT.

The chain is built from TRBV24-1 and TRBJ2-7, with 7 bases aligning to TRBD1. V was clipped by 3 bases and J by 7 bases; unmatched bases: 14. CDR3 size: 16 residues. CDR1 and CDR2 (germline): KGHDR, SFDVKD. CDR3 sequence (DNA): TGTGCCACCAGTGATGATATTGACAGGGCCCGAGGGGAGCAGTACTTC. It translates to CATSDDIDRARGEQYF.

This sequence joins TRBV2 and TRBJ1-2, with a tentative D call TRBD1 (5 bases). Germline loops: CDR1 SNHLY, CDR2 FYNNEI. Trimming shortened V by 6 bases and J by 8 bases, and 10 bases separated the two germline ends. The length of the CDR3 is 11 residues. CDR3 DNA: TGTGCCAGCAGCCTTGGGGGGGGCTACACCTTC. Translating gives CASSLGGGYTF.

This rearrangement joins TRBV7-6 to TRBJ1-4; 7 bases are a match to TRBD1. This CDR3 contains 15 residues. V lost 5 bases and J lost 4; bases outside the gene matches: 7. From germline, CDR1 is SGHVS and CDR2 FNYEAQ. Written as DNA, the CDR3 is TGTGCCAGCAGCCTGGGACAGAGTTTTAATGAAAAACTGTTTTTT. Translating it yields CASSLGQSFNEKLFF.

This rearrangement joins TRBV30 to TRBJ2-6, with 7 positions matching TRBD1. CDR1 GTSNPN and CDR2 SVGIG come from the germline V gene (reference sequence). The V segment lost 1 base and the J segment 0 bases; nucleotides outside the gene matches: 9. This CDR3 has 18 residues. CDR3 in amino acids: CAWSARQGRGSGANVLTF. In nucleotides, the CDR3 is TGTGCCTGGAGTGCGAGACAGGGTAGGGGCTCTGGGGCCAACGTCCTGACTTTC.

This clone was seen a few times. This chain uses TRBV7-8 with TRBJ2-7; tentative D call: TRBD2 (6 bases). The germline V gene encodes CDR1 SGHVS and CDR2 FQNEAQ. This CDR3 spans 14 amino acids. The V end was cut by 1 base, the J end by 2 bases, with 9 bases between. CDR3 sequence (DNA): TGTGCCAGCAGCTTAGAGTCGGGGGCCTACGAGCAGTACGTC. Its translation: CASSLESGAYEQYV.

V usage is TRBV11-3 and J usage is TRBJ2-3; 9 nucleotides match TRBD1. The J segment lost 6 bases and the V segment lost 5 bases, leaving 6 bases of the junction unmatched. Germline V CDR1 and CDR2: SGHNT, YENEEA. The CDR3 totals 14 residues. In nucleotides, the CDR3 is TGTGCCAGCAGCCCCGGGACAGGGTACGATACGCAGTATTTT. It encodes CASSPGTGYDTQYF.